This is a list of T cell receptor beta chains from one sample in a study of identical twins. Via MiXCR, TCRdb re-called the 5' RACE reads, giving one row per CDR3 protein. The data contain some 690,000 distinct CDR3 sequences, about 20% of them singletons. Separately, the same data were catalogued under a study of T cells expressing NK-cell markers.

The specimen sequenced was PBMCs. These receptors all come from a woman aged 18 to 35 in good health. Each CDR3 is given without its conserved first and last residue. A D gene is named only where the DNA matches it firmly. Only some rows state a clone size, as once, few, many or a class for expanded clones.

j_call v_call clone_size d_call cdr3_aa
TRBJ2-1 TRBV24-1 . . ATSDLVGGAVSSYNEQF
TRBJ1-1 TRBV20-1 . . SARKAGQETF
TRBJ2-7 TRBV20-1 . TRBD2 SARGRGNTYEQY
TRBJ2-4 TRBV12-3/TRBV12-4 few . ASSPSRGARKNIQY
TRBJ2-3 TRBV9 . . ASTAQVASDTQY
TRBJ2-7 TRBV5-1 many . ASSLNDPPYEQY
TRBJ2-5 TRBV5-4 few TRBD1 ASSPGTDQETQY
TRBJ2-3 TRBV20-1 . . SARRLVTTDTQY
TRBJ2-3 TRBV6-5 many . ASSYGYGSTDTQY
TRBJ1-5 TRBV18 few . ASSPMGGAERNQPQH
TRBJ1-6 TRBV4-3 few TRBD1 ASSQRTGSGNSPLH
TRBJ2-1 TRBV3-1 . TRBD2 ASSLSRLAAINEQF
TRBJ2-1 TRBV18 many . ASSPPAGGLSLYNEQF
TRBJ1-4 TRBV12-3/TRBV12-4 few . ASSFSTDATNEKLF